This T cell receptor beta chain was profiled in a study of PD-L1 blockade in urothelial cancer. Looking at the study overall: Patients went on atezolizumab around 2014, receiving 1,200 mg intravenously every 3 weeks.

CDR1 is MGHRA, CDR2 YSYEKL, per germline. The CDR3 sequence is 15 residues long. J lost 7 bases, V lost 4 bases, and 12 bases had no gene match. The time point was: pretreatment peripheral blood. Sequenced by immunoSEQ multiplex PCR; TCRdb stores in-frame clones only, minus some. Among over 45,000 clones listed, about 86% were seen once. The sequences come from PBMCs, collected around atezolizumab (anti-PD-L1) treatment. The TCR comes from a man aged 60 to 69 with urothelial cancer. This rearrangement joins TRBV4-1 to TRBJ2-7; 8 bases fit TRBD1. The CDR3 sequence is CASSLNPQGAWEQYF. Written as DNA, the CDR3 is TGCGCCAGCAGCCTAAATCCTCAGGGGGCTTGGGAGCAGTACTTC.